These T cell receptor beta chains were read from a single sample in a study of T cells after yellow fever vaccination. TCRdb passed the 5' RACE reads through MiXCR, listing each CDR3 protein once. Among some 220,000 distinct CDR3 sequences listed, roughly 3.3% were seen once. The sequences come from CD4+ T cells sorted from PBMCs, collected 10 days after the yellow fever booster vaccination. The receptors derive from a man between 18 and 35 years old who received the YFV17D yellow fever vaccine. Each CDR3 is given with its conserved first and last residue.

>TRBV20-1
CSADRDRGSDTQYF
>TRBV20-1
CSARVDRVPNEKLFF
>TRBV3-1
CASSLGSSGKNIQYF
>TRBV7-9
CASSSEQGKRIF
>TRBV5-1
CASSLGGGRDIQYF
>TRBV5-1
CASSERVNTGELFF
>TRBV27
CASTLLGDSPDTQYF
>TRBV6-5
CASTPRGAGLYSGYTF
>TRBV5-1
CASSLRSGGAVGEQFF
>TRBV20-1
CSARDPRPYGYTF
>TRBV5-1
CASSWGQYDAQYF
>TRBV6-5
CASSYLGQVKAFF
>TRBV9
CASSLRRADNEQFF
>TRBV5-1
CASSPRAGGHEETQYF
>TRBV7-9
CASSLIGEPSSYNEQFF
>TRBV20-1
CSAPTTSPLRTQYF
>TRBV5-1
CASSLGGGGDEQFF
>TRBV9
CASSVGTFGELFF
>TRBV7-2
CASSSNDRTNNEQFF
>TRBV30
CAWSATGGSYEQYF
>TRBV20-1
CSARDKRGFTDTQYF
>TRBV5-1
CASSEQGAETQYF
>TRBV12-3/TRBV12-4
CASSLSGARSMNTEAFF